This T cell receptor (beta chain) emerged from a study of cytomegalovirus exposure and HLA in healthy donors (dated by TCRdb to about 2017). About the investigation overall: An earlier analysis of 587 of the donors reported 276 Gb of sequence data and 95 million to 140 million unique TCR beta sequences obtained from about 179 million T cells. The study aimed to test whether signatures of past pathogen exposure could be identified by cataloging public T cell receptors. The number of donors typed differed by locus, with about 629-640 for A, B, C, DRB1 and DQB1, around 500 for DQA1, about 610 for DPA1, and roughly 450 for DPB1. Of the roughly 400 genotyped donors, over 65% fell in the genetic ancestry cluster associated with self-reported Caucasian donors. All discovery cohort repertoires had been generated using a single sequencing platform. A later analysis re-analyzed previously published TCR beta repertoires from 666 donors and added high-resolution HLA genotyping to study TCR occurrence patterns. An earlier analysis of around 540 of the donors applied high-throughput TCR beta sequencing to assess whether each TCR beta V gene segment acted as functional or pseudogenic. HLA typing covered class I and class II loci at four-digit resolution. Across 300 to 500 genotyped donors of the cohort, an average of about 220,000 unique TCR beta nucleotide sequences per donor were sequenced, and roughly 20% of those sequences were non-productive. Rather than drawing on any new phenotypic data, the later analysis identified candidate immune exposures from TCR beta sequences and the way those sequences occurred across donors. Roughly 320 gigabases of sequencing data and roughly 81 million unique TCR sequences made up an early release that covered approximately 620 HLA-typed donors. Donor age, sex, ethnicity and CMV serostatus were compiled together with the repertoire data. A separate validation cohort of 100 to 150 different subjects was used in addition to the 666-subject first cohort. To predict cytomegalovirus infection status, the study combined high-throughput TCR immunosequencing, statistical association of individual TCRs with disease status, and machine learning. A later genetic analysis used genome-wide SNP genotypes for about 60% of the 666 donors, treating that subset as a discovery cohort. About five DR-DQ haplotypes were treated as single units for association and clustering because of strong linkage in the cohort. Using immunosequencing, the study profiled T cell repertoires from 640 or so subjects and related those repertoires to cytomegalovirus serostatus. Findings and caveats that apply to the study as a whole: Because HLA typing was unavailable for some donors at each locus, only the typed subset was used in association tests. A later analysis found that TCR association rates varied across HLA loci, with DRB1 alleles showing the most associated TCRs and HLA-C alleles the fewest. Linkage disequilibrium might explain the correlated functional status among segregating V segments, but an unknown experimental factor could not be ruled out. The authors suggested that the approach could potentially be generalized to other disease states and immunological phenotypes. A further reported finding was that TCR beta sequences accurately predicted the HLA-A and HLA-B alleles for most subjects in the first cohort. A few of the identified cytomegalovirus-associated TCR beta chains were confirmed in vitro to be specific for cytomegalovirus antigens. Broadly in line with IMGT annotations, most TCR beta V segments showed up in productive rearrangements about 87% or about 30% of the time in an earlier analysis of several hundred of the donors. The presence/absence analyses assumed that sequencing depth was roughly uniform across donors, and that assumption may not be true. According to a later analysis, most CMV-associated TCR beta chains appeared to be HLA-restricted, and the HLA associations seemed to be driven largely by CMV exposure. Across donors, most TCR sequences were observed very rarely, whereas some public TCRs were present in many individuals. The study gave a list of under 200 TCR beta chains associated with cytomegalovirus. Some IMGT-functional V segments, including TRBV6-2 and TRBV6-3, could not be distinguished by the 87-base-pair reads and were therefore excluded. Compared with equally common non-associated chains, HLA-associated TCR beta chains in a later analysis were more clonally expanded and had lower generation probabilities. Several of the top co-occurrence clusters appeared to be linked to parvovirus B19, influenza, CMV and Epstein-Barr virus, according to a later analysis. Because counts were too low, 15 to 20 rarely observed V segments, including chromosome 9 orphons, were left out of the earlier analysis of 587 of the donors. A cluster of highly shared sequence variants was judged likely to represent a technical artifact of the sequencing pipeline. The classifier was reported to diagnose cytomegalovirus status with high specificity and sensitivity in both the original and validation cohorts. A later genetic analysis reported fewer N-insertions in productive TCRs among donors in an Asian-associated ancestry cluster than the approximately 700-donor mean. When HLA alleles, especially DR and DQ, strongly co-occurred, attributing TCR associations to individual alleles was difficult. In this cohort, only TCR beta chains were sequenced, and detectable features were limited by the absence of alpha or paired-chain data. A later analysis associated about 17,000 TCR beta sequences with specific HLA alleles at a false discovery rate of 0.05. V-gene and J-gene trimming of TCR beta chains was associated with a missense DCLRE1C variant in a later genetic analysis, and the association was replicated in an independent cohort. CMV serostatus was the only immune exposure information available for the cohort.

The cohort comprised hundreds of healthy bone marrow donors. All cohort members were sampled while nominally healthy, although unrecorded immune exposures were likely present. The donor tested CMV seropositive and was one of the 289 seropositive cohort members. Every donor gave a peripheral blood sample, and the peripheral blood mononuclear cells from that sample were used for TCR beta sequencing. Genomic DNA extraction from the blood cell samples was performed with the Qiagen DNeasy Blood Extraction Kit. This clone was recorded once. Its target antigen remains unknown. No base qualities exist here, and no much larger clone lies one base off it. Including the terminal cysteine and phenylalanine, the CDR3 comprises 15 residues. The sequence is cut down to CDR3 DNA, 45 bases in frame from base 1. CDR1 and CDR2 are drawn from the germline V gene (reference sequence): MNHEY, SMNVEV. Deletion took 5 bases off V and 0 bases off J, with a span of 14 bases between the germline ends.

Receptor libraries were prepared by the immunoSEQ multiplex PCR assay. The multiplex PCR relied on a mix of 60 forward primers for TCR Vbeta segments and 13 reverse primers for TCR Jbeta segments. Amplification of the CDR3 region of rearranged TCR beta genes was performed with a multiplex PCR assay on genomic DNA. Amplified TCR beta libraries were sequenced as 87-base-pair reads on the Illumina HiSeq System. The original methods were these. A later analysis counted approximately 84 million unique TCR beta chains across the 670 or so repertoires, and some 12 million of these chains were shared by at least two donors. To remove PCR and sequencing errors, raw reads were error-corrected and collapsed into unique sequences using a nearest-neighbor algorithm that merged closely related sequences. Alignment of CDR3 sequences to IMGT reference sequences was used to assign V, D and J gene segments. For a sequence to be retained, a match of at least six nucleotides to both a V gene segment and a J gene segment was required. Rearrangements were classified as productive when the CDR3 lacked stop codons and remained in frame with V and J, and all other rearrangements were classified as non-productive. Following IMGT convention, CDR3 was defined as the stretch from the second conserved V-encoded cysteine up to the conserved J-encoded phenylalanine. In an earlier analysis of around 640 of the donors, sequences lacking an unambiguous match to a single V gene segment were excluded. An earlier analysis of under 750 of the donors called V segments functional above 56.7% productive rearrangements and segregating when the between-donor standard deviation exceeded 5%. A statistical classification framework was developed to diagnose cytomegalovirus status using the catalog of TCR beta chain sequences. A later analysis assigned V and J genes by comparing TCR nucleotide sequences with IMGT/GENE-DB human TR gene sequences. Using the TCRdist pipeline, a later analysis assigned CDR3 sequences along with most-parsimonious VDJ recombination scenarios. In a later analysis, every TCR beta chain was defined by the combination of its CDR3 amino acid sequence and its V-gene family, and reads without a unique V-gene family were dropped. To address suspected cross-contamination and a sequencing artifact, a later analysis removed over 500 highly shared, low-generation-probability nucleotide sequences. A later analysis calculated a clonal expansion index for each public chain from normalized within-repertoire ranks of inferred template counts. In a later analysis, generation probabilities were computed using a VDJ recombination model fitted to out-of-frame rearrangements, and the results were checked against IGoR. Hypergeometric tests were used in a later analysis to score TCR-TCR, TCR-HLA and TCR-CMV co-occurrence, with a repertoire-size bias correction applied to the TCR pairs. To estimate false discovery rates, a later analysis permuted the HLA or CMV assignments 20 times. A later analysis grouped co-occurring TCRs with DBSCAN, adding TCRdist sequence similarity when clustering within HLA-allele-positive subsets. Repertoires with fewer than 30,000 or more than 120,000 public chains, plus five repertoires with anomalous nucleotide sharing, were excluded from co-occurrence clustering. TCRdb stores this immuneACCESS table with in-frame sequences only. Part of the clones is absent; in the studies checked, under half of the shortfall reflects unresolved V genes, and no reason is known for the rest. That table is the source of V, J and clone size, and D and trimming were worked out from the DNA. The sample table shows 100,000 or so clones, and about 80% are seen once. Of the sample, about 7.5% falls within the top ten clones.

The specimen sequenced was PBMCs. The TCR sequence derives from a middle-aged man in good health and CMV-seropositive. This chain is built from TRBV27 and TRBJ2-7; the D gene is possibly TRBD2, with 6 bases matching. At the DNA level, the sequence is TGTGCCAGCAGTCTCGAGGGACTCCCCTCCTACGAGCAGTACTTC. Its translation reads: CASSLEGLPSYEQYF.